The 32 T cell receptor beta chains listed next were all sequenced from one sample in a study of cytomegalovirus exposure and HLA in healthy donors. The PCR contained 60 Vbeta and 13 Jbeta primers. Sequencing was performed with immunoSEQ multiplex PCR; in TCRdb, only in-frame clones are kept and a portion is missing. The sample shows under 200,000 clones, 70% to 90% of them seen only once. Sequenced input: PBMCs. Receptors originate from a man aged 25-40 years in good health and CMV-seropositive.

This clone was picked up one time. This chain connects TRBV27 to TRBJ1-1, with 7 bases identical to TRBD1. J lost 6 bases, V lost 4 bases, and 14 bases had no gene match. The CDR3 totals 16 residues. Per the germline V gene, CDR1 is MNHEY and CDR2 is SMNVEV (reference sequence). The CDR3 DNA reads TGTGCCAGCAGTTCCCGCCTATTCCGACAGGGCGCTGAAGCTTTCTTT. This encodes CASSSRLFRQGAEAFF.

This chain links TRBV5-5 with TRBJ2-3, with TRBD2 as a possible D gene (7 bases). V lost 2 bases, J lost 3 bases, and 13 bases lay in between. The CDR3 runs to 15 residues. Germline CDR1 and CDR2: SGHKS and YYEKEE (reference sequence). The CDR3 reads CASSFEGRGTDTQYF. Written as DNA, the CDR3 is TGTGCCAGCAGCTTCGAGGGGAGGGGGACAGATACGCAGTATTTT.

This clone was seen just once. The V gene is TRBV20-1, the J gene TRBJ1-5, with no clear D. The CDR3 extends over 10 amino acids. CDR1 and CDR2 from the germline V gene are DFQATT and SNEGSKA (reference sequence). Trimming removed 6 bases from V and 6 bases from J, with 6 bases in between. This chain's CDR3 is CSAGSQPQHF. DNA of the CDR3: TGCAGTGCGGGGAGTCAGCCCCAGCATTTT.

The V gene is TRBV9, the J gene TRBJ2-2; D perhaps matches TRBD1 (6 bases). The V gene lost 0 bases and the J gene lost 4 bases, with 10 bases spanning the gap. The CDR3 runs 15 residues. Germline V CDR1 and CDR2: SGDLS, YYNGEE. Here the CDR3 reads CASSVVQGATGELFF. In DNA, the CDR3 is TGTGCCAGCAGCGTAGTACAGGGAGCCACCGGGGAGCTGTTTTTT.

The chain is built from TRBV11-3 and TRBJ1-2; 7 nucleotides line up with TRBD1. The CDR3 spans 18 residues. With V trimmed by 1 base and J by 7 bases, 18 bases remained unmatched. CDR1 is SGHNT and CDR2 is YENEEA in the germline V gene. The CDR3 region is CASSLGWSSGQGVPGYTF. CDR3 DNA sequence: TGTGCCAGCAGCTTAGGTTGGTCCTCGGGGCAGGGGGTCCCTGGCTACACCTTC.

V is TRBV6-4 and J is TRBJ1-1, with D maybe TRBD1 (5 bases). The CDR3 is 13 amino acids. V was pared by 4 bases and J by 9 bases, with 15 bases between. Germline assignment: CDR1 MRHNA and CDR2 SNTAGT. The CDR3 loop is CASSVGQNTQAFF. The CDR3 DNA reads TGTGCCAGCAGTGTCGGACAAAATACACAAGCTTTCTTT.

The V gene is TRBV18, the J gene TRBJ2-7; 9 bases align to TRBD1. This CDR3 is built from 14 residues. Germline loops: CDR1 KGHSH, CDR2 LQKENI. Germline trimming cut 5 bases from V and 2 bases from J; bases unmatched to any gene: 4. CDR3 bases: TGTGCCAGCTCAGAGGGACAGGGACCCTACGAGCAGTACTTC. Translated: CASSEGQGPYEQYF. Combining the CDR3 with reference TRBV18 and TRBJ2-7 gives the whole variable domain NAGVMQNPRHLVRRRGQEARLRCSPMKGHSHVYWYRQLPEEGLKFMVYLQKENIIDESGMPKERFSAEFPKEGPSILRIQQVVRGDSAAYFCASSEGQGPYEQYFGPGTRLTVT.

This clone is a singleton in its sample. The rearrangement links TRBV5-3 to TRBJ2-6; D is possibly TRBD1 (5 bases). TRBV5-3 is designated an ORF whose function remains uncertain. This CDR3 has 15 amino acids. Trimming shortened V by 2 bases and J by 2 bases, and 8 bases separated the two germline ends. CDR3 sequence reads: CARSLWGPGANVLTF. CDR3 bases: TGTGCCAGAAGCTTATGGGGCCCTGGGGCCAACGTCCTGACTTTC.

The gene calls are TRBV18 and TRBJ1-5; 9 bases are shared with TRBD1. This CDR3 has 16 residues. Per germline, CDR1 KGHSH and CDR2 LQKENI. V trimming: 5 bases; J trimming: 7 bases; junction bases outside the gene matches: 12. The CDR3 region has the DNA TGTGCCAGCTCAACGGGACAGGGACTGTCTGGCCAGCCCCAGCATTTT. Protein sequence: CASSTGQGLSGQPQHF.

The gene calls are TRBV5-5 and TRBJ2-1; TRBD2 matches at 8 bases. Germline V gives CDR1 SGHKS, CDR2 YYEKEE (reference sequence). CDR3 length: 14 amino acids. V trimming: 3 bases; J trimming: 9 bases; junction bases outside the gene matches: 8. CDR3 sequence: CASSWGLGLGEQFF. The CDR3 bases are TGTGCCAGCAGCTGGGGACTAGGTCTGGGTGAGCAGTTCTTC.

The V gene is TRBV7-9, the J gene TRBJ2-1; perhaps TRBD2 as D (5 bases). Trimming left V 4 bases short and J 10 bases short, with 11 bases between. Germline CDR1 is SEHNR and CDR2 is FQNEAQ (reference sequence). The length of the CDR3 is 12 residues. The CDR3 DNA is TGTGCCAGCAGCTCGGAGGTTGGCGAGCAGTTCTTC. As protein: CASSSEVGEQFF. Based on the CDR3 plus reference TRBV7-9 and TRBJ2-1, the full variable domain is DTGVSQNPRHKITKRGQNVTFRCDPISEHNRLYWYRQTLGQGPEFLTYFQNEAQLEKSRLLSDRFSAERPKGSFSTLEIQRTEQGDSAMYLCASSSEVGEQFFGPGTRLTVL.

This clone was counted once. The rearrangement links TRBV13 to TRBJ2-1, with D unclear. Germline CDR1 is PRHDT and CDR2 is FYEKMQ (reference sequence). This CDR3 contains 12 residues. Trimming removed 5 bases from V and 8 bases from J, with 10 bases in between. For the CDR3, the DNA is TGTGCCAGCAGCCGTTTTGGCCATGAGCAGTTCTTC. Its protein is CASSRFGHEQFF.

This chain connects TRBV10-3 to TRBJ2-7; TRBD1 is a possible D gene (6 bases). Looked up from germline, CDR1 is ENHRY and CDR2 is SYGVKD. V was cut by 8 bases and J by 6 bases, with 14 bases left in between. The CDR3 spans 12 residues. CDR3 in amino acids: CAIRDLRGEQYF. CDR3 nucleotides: TGTGCCATCCGGGACCTCAGGGGCGAGCAGTACTTC.

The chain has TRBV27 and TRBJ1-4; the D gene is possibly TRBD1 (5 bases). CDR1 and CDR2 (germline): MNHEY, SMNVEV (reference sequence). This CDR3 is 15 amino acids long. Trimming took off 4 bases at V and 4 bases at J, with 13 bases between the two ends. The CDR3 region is CASSYSGVHNEKLFF. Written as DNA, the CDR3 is TGTGCCAGCAGTTACTCGGGGGTCCATAATGAAAAACTGTTTTTT.

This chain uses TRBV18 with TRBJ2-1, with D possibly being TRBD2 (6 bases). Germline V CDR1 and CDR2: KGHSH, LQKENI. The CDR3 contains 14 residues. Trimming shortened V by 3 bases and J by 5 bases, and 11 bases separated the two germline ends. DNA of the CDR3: TGTGCCAGCTCACCGTCCGGGAGTAACAATGAGCAGTTCTTC. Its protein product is CASSPSGSNNEQFF.

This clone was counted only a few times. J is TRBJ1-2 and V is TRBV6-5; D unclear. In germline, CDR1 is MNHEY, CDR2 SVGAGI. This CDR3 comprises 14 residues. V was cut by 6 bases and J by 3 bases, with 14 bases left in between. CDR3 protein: CASRGAGGDYGYTF. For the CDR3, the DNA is TGTGCCAGCAGAGGAGCGGGCGGGGACTATGGCTACACCTTC.

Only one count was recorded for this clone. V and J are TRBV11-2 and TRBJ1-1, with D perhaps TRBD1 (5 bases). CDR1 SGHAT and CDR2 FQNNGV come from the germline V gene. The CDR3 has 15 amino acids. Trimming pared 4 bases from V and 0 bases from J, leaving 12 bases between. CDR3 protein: CASSSRQLMNTEAFF. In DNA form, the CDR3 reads TGTGCCAGCAGCTCGAGACAGCTTATGAACACTGAAGCTTTCTTT.

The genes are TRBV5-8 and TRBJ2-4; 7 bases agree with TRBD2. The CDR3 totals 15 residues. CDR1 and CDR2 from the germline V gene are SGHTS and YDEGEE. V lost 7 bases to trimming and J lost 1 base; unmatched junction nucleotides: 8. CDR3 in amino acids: CASRKREGAKNIQYF. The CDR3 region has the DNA TGTGCCAGCCGGAAAAGGGAGGGTGCCAAAAACATTCAGTACTTC.

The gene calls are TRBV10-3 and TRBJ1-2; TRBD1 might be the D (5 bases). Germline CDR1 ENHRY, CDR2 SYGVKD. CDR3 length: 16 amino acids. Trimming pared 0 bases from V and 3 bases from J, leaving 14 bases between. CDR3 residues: CAISESYREGHYGYTF. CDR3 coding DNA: TGTGCCATCAGTGAGTCATATAGGGAGGGACACTATGGCTACACCTTC.

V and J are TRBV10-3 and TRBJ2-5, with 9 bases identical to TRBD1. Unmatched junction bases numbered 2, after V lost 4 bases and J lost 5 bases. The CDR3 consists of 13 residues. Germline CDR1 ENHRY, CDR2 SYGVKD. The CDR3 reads CAISGTGVETQYF. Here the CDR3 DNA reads TGTGCCATCAGTGGGACAGGGGTCGAGACCCAGTACTTC.

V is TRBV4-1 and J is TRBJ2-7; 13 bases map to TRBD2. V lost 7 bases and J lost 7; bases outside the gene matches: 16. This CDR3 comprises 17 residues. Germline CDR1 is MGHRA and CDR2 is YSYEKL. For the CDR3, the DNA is TGCGCCAGCACCCCCGGGGGACTAGCGGGGAAGGAGGAAGAGCAGTACTTC. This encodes CASTPGGLAGKEEEQYF.

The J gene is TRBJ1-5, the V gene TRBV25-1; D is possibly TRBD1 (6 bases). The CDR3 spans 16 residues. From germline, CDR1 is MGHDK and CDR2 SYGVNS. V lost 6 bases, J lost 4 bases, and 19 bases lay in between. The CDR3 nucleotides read TGTGCCAGCAGAGGGGGGGAGACAGATCATAATCAGCCCCAGCATTTT. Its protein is CASRGGETDHNQPQHF.

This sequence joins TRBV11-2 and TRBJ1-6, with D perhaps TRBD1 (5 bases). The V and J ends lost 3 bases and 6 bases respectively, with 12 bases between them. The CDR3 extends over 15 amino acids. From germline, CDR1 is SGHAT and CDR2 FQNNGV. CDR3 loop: CASSFKGTVNSPLHF. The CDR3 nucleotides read TGTGCCAGCAGCTTTAAGGGGACTGTTAATTCACCCCTCCACTTT.

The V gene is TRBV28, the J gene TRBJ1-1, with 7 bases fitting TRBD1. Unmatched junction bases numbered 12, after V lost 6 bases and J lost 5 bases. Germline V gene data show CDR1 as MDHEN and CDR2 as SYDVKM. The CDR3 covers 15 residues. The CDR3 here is CASRTYRGSGTEAFF. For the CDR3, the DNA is TGTGCCAGCAGGACCTACAGGGGCTCGGGGACTGAAGCTTTCTTT.

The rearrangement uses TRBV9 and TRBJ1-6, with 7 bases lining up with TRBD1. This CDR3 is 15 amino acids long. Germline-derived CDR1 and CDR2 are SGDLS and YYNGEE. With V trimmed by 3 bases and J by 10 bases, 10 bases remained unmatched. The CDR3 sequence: CASSARGYSLSPLHF. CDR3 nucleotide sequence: TGTGCCAGCAGCGCCAGGGGGTATTCGCTCTCACCCCTCCACTTT.

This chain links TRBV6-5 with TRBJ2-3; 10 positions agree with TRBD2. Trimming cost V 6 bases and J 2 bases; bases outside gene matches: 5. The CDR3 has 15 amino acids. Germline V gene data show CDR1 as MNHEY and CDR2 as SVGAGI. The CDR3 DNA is TGTGCCAGCAGACCGGGACTAGCGTTCACAGATACGCAGTATTTT. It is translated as CASRPGLAFTDTQYF.

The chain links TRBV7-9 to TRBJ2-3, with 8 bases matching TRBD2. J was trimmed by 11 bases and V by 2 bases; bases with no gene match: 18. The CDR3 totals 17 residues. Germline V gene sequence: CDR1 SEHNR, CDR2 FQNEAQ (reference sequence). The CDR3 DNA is TGTGCCAGCAGCTTAACGGGAGGGACGATTACAACGGGGGAGCAGTATTTT. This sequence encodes CASSLTGGTITTGEQYF. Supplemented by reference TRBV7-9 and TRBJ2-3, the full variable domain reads DTGVSQNPRHKITKRGQNVTFRCDPISEHNRLYWYRQTLGQGPEFLTYFQNEAQLEKSRLLSDRFSAERPKGSFSTLEIQRTEQGDSAMYLCASSLTGGTITTGEQYFGPGTRLTVL.

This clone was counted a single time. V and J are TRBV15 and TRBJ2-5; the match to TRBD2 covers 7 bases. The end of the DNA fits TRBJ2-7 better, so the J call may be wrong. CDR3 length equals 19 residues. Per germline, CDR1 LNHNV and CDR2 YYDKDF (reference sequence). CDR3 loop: CATSRGRGSGHVASYEQYF. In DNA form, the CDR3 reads TGTGCCACCAGCAGAGGGAGGGGTAGCGGGCACGTCGCCTCCTACGAGCAGTACTTC.

DNA of the CDR3: TGCGCCAGCAGCCAAGTGGGAGTCGTGAGGCAGTTCTTC. Amino acid sequence: CASSQVGVVRQFF. The gene calls are TRBV4-1 and TRBJ2-1; D perhaps matches TRBD2 (5 bases). The CDR3 has 13 residues. The V gene lost 1 base and the J gene lost 12 bases, with 13 bases spanning the gap. Looked up from germline, CDR1 is MGHRA and CDR2 is YSYEKL.

The CDR3 protein is CASSIGPAGLTDTQYF. For the CDR3, the DNA is TGTGCCAGTAGTATAGGGCCGGCGGGTCTCACAGATACGCAGTATTTT. This chain joins TRBV19 and TRBJ2-3; D possibly corresponds to TRBD2 (5 bases). CDR1 and CDR2 (germline): LNHDA, SQIVND (reference sequence). V lost 1 base and J 2 bases, leaving 13 bases between the germline ends. This CDR3 contains 16 residues. The full variable domain, with the rest looked up from reference TRBV19 and TRBJ2-3, is DGGITQSPKYLFRKEGQNVTLSCEQNLNHDAMYWYRQDPGQGLRLIYYSQIVNDFQKGDIAEGYSVSREKKESFPLTVTSAQKNPTAFYLCASSIGPAGLTDTQYFGPGTRLTVL.

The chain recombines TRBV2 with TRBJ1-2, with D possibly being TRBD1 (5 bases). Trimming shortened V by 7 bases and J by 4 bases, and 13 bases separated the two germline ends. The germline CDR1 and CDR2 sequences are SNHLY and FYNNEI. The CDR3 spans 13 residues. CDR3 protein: CASTPGLTYGYTF. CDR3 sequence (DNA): TGTGCCAGCACACCGGGACTGACCTATGGCTACACCTTC.

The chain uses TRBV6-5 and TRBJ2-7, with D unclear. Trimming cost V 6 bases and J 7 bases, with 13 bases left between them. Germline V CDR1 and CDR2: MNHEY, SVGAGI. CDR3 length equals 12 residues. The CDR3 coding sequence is TGTGCCAGCAGACCGGGTACCGGGGAGCAGTACGTC. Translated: CASRPGTGEQYV.